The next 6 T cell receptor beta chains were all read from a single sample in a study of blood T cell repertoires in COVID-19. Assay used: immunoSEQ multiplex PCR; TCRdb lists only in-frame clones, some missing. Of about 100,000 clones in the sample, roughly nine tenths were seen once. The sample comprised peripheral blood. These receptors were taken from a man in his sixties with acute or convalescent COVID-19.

CDR3 loop: CASRRTGDSVSEQYF. The CDR3 DNA sequence: TGTGCCAGCAGGAGGACAGGCGACTCGGTAAGCGAGCAGTACTTC. This sequence joins TRBV6-5 and TRBJ2-7; 7 nucleotides agree with TRBD1. Germline V gene sequence: CDR1 MNHEY, CDR2 SVGAGI. The V and J ends lost 6 bases and 6 bases, in that order; junction bases with no gene match: 14. This CDR3 contains 15 residues.

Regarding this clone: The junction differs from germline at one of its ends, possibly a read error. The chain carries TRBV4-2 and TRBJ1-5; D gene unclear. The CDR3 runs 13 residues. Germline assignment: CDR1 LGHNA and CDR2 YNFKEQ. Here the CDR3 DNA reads TGTGCCAGCAGCCAAGATAGCGATCAGCCCCAGCATTTT. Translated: CASSQDSDQPQHF.

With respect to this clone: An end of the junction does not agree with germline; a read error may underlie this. CDR3: CASSLNFNYGCTF. In DNA, the CDR3 is TGTGCCAGCAGTTTAAACTTCAACTATGGCTGCACCTTC. This chain uses TRBV28 with TRBJ1-2; D is unclear. This CDR3 is 13 amino acids long. From germline, CDR1 is MDHEN and CDR2 SYDVKM.

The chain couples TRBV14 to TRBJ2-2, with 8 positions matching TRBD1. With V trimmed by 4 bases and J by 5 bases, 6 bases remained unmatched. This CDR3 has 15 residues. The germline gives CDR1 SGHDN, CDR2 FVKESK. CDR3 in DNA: TGTGCCAGCAGCCCCTGGACAGGGTGGACCGGGGAGCTGTTTTTT. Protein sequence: CASSPWTGWTGELFF. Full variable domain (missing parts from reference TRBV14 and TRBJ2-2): EAGVTQFPSHSVIEKGQTVTLRCDPISGHDNLYWYRRVMGKEIKFLLHFVKESKQDESGMPNNRFLAERTGGTYSTLKVQPAELEDSGVYFCASSPWTGWTGELFFGEGSRLTVL.

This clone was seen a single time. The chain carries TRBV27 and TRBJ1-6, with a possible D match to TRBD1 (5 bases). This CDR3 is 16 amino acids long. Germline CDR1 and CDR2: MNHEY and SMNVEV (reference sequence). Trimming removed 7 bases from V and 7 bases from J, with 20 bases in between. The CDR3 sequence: CASIQSQGLGNSPLHF. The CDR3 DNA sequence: TGTGCCAGCATCCAATCCCAGGGTCTTGGGAATTCACCCCTCCACTTT.

The CDR3 loop is CASEVLGRGTEAFF. The CDR3 DNA sequence: TGTGCCAGCGAGGTTCTCGGAAGAGGGACTGAAGCTTTCTTT. This chain joins TRBV6-5 and TRBJ1-1; D call uncertain. This CDR3 is 14 amino acids long. V was pared by 8 bases and J by 5 bases, with 18 bases between. The germline V gene encodes CDR1 MNHEY and CDR2 SVGAGI.